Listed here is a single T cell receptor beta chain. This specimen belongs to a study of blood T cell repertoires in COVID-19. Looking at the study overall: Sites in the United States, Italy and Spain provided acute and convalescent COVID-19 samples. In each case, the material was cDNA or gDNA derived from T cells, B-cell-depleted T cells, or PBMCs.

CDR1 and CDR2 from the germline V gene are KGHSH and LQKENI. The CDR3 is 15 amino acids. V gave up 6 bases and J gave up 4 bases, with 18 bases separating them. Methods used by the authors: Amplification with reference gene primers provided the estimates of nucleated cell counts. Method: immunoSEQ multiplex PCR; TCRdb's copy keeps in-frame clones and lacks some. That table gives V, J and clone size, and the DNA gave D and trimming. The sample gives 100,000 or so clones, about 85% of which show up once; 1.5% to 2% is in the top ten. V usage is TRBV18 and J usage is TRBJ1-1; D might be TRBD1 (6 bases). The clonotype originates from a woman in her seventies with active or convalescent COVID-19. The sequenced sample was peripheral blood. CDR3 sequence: CASSHSRGGGTEAFF. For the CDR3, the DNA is TGTGCCAGCTCGCACTCTCGTGGGGGCGGCACTGAAGCTTTCTTT.